This TCR beta chain was profiled in a study of T-cell reconstitution after alpha-beta-depleted transplantation in children. Points from the study as a whole: When one year had passed after transplant, most T-cell counts and diversity came from newly produced T cells. At day 60, the high TCRbeta diversity found in some patients originated from recipient T cells and thymic progenitors that had survived. Reports say that about two months after transplant, the alpha-beta T cells came out of several hundred graft clones that had expanded.

V was pared by 6 bases and J by 4 bases, with 15 bases between. The CDR3 length is 14 residues. Unique molecular identifiers tagged the TCRbeta library. From the PCR reads, TCRdb called clonotypes with MiXCR, one entry per CDR3 protein. The repertoire consists of hundreds of thousands of distinct CDR3 sequences, with around 12% occurring once and the leading ten covering about 0.79%. Only a few counts were recorded for this clonotype. Antigen unknown. The rearrangement uses TRBV12-3 or TRBV12-4 and TRBJ1-1; D gene unclear. The source of this sequence is a girl aged 2 to 9 with congenital amegakaryocytic thrombocytopenia, due to receive a stem cell transplant. The sample consisted of PBMCs, taken before TCRalphabeta/CD19-depleted stem cell transplant. The CDR3 region is CASRPSGSGTEAFF. The CDR3 DNA reads TGTGCCAGCAGGCCCTCTGGGAGCGGCACTGAAGCTTTCTTT.